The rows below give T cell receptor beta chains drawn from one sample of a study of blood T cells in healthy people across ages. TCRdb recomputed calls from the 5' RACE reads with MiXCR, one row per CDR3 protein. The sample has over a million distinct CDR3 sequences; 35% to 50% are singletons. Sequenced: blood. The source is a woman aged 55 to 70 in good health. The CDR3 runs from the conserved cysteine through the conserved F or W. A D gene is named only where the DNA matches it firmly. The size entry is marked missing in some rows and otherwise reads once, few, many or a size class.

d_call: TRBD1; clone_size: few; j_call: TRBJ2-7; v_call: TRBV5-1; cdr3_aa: CASSGKGQGYEQYF; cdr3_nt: TGCGCCAGCAGCGGGAAGGGACAGGGCTACGAGCAGTACTTC
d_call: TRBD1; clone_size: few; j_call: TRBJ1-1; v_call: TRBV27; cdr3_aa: CASSLSGTGGGEAFF; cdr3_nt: TGTGCCAGCAGTTTATCCGGGACAGGGGGCGGTGAAGCTTTCTTT
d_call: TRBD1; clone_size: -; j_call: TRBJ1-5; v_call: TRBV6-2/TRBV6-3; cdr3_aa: CASTPDRADQPQHF; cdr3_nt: TGTGCCAGCACCCCAGACAGGGCGGATCAGCCCCAGCATTTT
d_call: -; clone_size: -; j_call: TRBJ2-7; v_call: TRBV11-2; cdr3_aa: CASSLFLGARSEQYF; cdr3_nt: TGTGCCAGCAGCTTATTTTTGGGGGCAAGGTCCGAGCAGTACTTC
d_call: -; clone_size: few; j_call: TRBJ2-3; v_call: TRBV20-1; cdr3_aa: CSARDAASTDTQYF; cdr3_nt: TGCAGTGCTAGAGATGCCGCTAGCACAGATACGCAGTATTTT
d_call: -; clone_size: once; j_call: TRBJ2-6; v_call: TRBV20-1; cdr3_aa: CSASAPSGANVLTF; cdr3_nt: TGCAGTGCTAGTGCCCCCTCTGGGGCCAACGTCCTGACTTTC
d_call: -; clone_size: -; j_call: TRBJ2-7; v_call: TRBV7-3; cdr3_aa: CASSLSGPAAGGEQYF; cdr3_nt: TGTGCCAGCAGCTTATCCGGTCCTGCGGCGGGTGGCGAGCAGTACTTC
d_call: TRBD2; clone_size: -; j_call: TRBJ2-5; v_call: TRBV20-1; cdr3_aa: CSAIPSGKETQYF; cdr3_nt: TGCAGTGCTATCCCTAGCGGTAAAGAGACCCAGTACTTC
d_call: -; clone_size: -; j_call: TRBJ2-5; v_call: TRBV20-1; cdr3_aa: CSASSSAGGYQETQYF; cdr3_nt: TGCAGTGCTAGTAGTTCGGCAGGGGGGTACCAAGAGACCCAGTACTTC
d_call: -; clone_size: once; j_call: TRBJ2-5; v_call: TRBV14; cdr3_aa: CASSQEPPGVQETQYF; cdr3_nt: TGTGCCAGCAGCCAAGAGCCACCGGGAGTACAAGAGACCCAGTACTTC
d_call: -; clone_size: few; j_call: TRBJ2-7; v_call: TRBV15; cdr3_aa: CATSTYPWAPYEQYF; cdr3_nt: TGTGCCACCAGCACCTACCCGTGGGCGCCCTACGAGCAGTACTTC
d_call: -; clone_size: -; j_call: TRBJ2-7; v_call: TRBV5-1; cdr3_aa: CASSIRTAPTYEQYF; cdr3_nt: TGCGCCAGCAGCATCCGGACAGCTCCTACCTACGAGCAGTACTTC
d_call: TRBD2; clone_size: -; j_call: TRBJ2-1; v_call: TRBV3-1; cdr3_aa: CASSLRLAGQRGEQFF; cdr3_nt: TGTGCCAGCAGCCTTCGACTAGCGGGGCAAAGGGGAGAGCAGTTCTTC
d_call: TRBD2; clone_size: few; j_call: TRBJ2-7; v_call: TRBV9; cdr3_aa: CASSGRGRAEEQYF; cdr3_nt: TGTGCCAGCAGCGGGCGCGGGAGGGCAGAAGAGCAGTACTTC
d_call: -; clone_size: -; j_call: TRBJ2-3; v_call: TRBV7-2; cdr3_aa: CAGSLGQTWGTDTQYF; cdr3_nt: TGTGCCGGCAGCTTAGGACAGACCTGGGGCACAGATACGCAGTATTTT
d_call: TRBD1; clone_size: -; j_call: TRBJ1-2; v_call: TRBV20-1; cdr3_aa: CSARALQGASGGYTF; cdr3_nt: TGCAGTGCTAGAGCTCTACAGGGGGCAAGTGGGGGCTACACCTTC
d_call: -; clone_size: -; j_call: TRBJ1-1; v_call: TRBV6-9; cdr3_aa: CASSYLPGDATEAFF; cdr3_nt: TGTGCCAGCAGTTATTTACCGGGGGACGCCACTGAAGCTTTCTTT
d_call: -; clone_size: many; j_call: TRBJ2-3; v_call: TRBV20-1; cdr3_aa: CSAIDSEGMGTDTQYF; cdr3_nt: TGCAGTGCCATTGACAGCGAGGGTATGGGCACAGATACGCAGTATTTT
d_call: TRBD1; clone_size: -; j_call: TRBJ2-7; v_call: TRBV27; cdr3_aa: CASSPVPGQETYEQYF; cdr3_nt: TGTGCCAGCAGTCCAGTACCGGGACAGGAAACCTACGAGCAGTACTTC
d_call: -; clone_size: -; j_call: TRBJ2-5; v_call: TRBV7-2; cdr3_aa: CASSSMGGVETQYF; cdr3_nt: TGTGCCAGCAGCTCAATGGGGGGCGTTGAGACCCAGTACTTC
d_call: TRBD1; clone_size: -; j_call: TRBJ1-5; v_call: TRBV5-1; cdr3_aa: CASSWRGPQPQHF; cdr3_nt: TGCGCCAGCAGCTGGAGGGGGCCTCAGCCCCAGCATTTT
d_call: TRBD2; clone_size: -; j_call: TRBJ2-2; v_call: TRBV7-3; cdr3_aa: CASSSAGVTGELFF; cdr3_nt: TGTGCCAGCTCGTCAGCGGGGGTCACCGGGGAGCTGTTTTTT
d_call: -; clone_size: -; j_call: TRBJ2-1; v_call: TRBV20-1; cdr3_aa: CSAAPAGLGGGEQFF; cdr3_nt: TGCAGTGCCGCTCCGGCGGGGCTAGGGGGCGGTGAGCAGTTCTTC
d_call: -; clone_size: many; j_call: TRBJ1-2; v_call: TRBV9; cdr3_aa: CASSPGGGYGYTF; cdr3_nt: TGTGCCAGCAGCCCCGGGGGTGGCTATGGCTACACCTTC
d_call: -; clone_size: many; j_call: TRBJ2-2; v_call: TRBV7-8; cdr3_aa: CASSMGVTGELFF; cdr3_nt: TGTGCCAGCAGCATGGGAGTCACCGGGGAGCTGTTTTTT
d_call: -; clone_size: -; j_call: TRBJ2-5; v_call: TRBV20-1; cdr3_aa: CSADEGRTTQYF; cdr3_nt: TGCAGTGCTGATGAGGGACGTACTACCCAGTACTTC
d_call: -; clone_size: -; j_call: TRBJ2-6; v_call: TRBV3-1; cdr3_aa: CASSQGQSRANVLTF; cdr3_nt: TGTGCCAGCAGCCAAGGGCAGTCTAGGGCCAACGTCCTGACTTTC
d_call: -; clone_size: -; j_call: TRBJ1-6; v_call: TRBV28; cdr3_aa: CASSDPDNSPLHF; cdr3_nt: TGTGCCAGCAGCGACCCTGATAATTCACCCCTCCACTTT
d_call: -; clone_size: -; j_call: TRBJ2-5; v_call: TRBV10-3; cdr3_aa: CAISEGQEQETQYF; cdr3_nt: TGTGCCATCAGTGAAGGGCAGGAGCAAGAGACCCAGTACTTC
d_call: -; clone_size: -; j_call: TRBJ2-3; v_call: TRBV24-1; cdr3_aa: CATSDPLGGGTDTQYF; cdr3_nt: TGTGCCACCAGTGACCCCTTGGGCGGTGGTACAGATACGCAGTATTTT
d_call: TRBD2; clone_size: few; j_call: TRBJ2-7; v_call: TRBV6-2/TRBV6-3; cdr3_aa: CASGLSASGRVGPYEQYF; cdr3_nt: TGTGCCAGCGGACTAAGTGCTAGCGGGAGGGTCGGGCCCTACGAGCAGTACTTC
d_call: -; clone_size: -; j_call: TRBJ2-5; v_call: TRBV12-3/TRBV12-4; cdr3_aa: CASSWQGRGLTQYF; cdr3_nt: TGTGCCAGCAGCTGGCAGGGACGGGGATTGACCCAGTACTTC
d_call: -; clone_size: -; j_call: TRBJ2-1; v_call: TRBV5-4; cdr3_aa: CASSWGEANEQFF; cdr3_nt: TGTGCCAGCAGCTGGGGGGAGGCCAATGAGCAGTTCTTC
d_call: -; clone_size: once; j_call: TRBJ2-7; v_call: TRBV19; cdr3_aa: CASSISGTRVGDTFYEQYF; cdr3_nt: TGTGCCAGTAGTATAAGCGGGACAAGGGTTGGGGACACCTTCTACGAGCAGTACTTC
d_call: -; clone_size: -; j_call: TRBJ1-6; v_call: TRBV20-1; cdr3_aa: CSARGLRKDGTGSPLHF; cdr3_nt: TGCAGTGCTAGAGGGTTGAGAAAGGACGGGACTGGTTCACCCCTCCACTTT
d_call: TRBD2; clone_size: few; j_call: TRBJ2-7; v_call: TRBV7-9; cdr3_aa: CASSTSGQSYEQYF; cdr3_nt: TGTGCCAGCAGCACTAGCGGACAATCCTACGAGCAGTACTTC
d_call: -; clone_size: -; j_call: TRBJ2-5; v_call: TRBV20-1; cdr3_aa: CSATGGSQETQYF; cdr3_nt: TGCAGTGCTACGGGTGGCAGCCAAGAGACCCAGTACTTC
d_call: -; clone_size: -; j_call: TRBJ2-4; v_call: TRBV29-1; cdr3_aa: CSVSHSLQGGLLGNSQYF; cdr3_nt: TGCAGCGTGTCCCACAGCCTACAGGGTGGGTTATTAGGGAACAGTCAGTACTTC
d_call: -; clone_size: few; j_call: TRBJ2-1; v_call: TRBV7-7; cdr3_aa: CASSPTRIATAGEQFF; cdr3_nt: TGTGCCAGCAGCCCCACGCGAATTGCAACGGCGGGTGAGCAGTTCTTC
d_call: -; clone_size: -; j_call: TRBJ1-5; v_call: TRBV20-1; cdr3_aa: CSATPGALSNQPQHF; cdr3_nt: TGCAGTGCTACCCCGGGAGCCCTTAGCAATCAGCCCCAGCATTTT
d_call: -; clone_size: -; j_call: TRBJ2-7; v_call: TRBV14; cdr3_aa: CASSQVGVAGSGLEQYF; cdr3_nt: TGTGCCAGCAGCCAAGTTGGGGTTGCGGGGTCGGGTCTCGAGCAGTACTTC
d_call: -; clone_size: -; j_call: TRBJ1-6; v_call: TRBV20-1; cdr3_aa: CSARGLKDPYNSPLHF; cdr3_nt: TGCAGTGCTAGGGGCCTCAAGGACCCCTATAATTCACCCCTCCACTTT
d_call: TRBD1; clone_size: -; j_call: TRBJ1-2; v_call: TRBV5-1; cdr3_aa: CASRTGTANYGYTF; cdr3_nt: TGCGCCAGCAGAACCGGGACAGCTAACTATGGCTACACCTTC
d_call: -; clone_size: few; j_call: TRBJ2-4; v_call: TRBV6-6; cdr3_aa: CASSYSSGWDDKNIQYF; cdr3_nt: TGTGCCAGCAGTTACTCGTCGGGGTGGGATGACAAAAACATTCAGTACTTC
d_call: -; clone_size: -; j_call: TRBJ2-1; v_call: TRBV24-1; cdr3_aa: CATGDPRQGGNEQFF; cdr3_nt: TGTGCCACCGGTGATCCCCGCCAGGGTGGCAATGAGCAGTTCTTC
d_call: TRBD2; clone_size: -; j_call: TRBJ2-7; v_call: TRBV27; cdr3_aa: CASSFAGLAESYEQYF; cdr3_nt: TGTGCCAGCAGTTTCGCGGGACTAGCGGAGTCCTACGAGCAGTACTTC
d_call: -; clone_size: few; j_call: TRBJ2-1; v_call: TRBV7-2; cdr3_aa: CASSLGPHGANEQFF; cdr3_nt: TGTGCCAGCAGCTTAGGGCCTCACGGAGCCAATGAGCAGTTCTTC
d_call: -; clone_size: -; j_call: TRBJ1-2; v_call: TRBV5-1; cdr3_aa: CASSLDGGNRGYTF; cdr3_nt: TGCGCCAGCAGCTTGGATGGAGGGAACCGTGGCTACACCTTC
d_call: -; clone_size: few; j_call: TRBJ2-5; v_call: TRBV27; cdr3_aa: CASSWGVGQEYF; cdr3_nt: TGTGCCAGCAGTTGGGGTGTCGGGCAAGAGTACTTC
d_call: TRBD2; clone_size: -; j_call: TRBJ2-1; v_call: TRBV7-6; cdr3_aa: CASSSGTSGRGNEQFF; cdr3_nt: TGTGCCAGCAGCTCCGGGACTAGCGGGAGAGGCAATGAGCAGTTCTTC
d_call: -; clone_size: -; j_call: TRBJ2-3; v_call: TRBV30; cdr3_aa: CAWSKGDTQYF; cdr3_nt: TGTGCCTGGTCTAAGGGAGATACGCAGTATTTT
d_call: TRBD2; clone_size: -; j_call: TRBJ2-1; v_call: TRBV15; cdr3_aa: CATSRRTSGEQFF; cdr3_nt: TGTGCCACCAGCAGAAGGACTAGCGGAGAGCAGTTCTTC
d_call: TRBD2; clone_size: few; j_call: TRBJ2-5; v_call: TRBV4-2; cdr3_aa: CASSQEWREGGRETQYF; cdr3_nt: TGTGCCAGCAGCCAAGAATGGCGGGAGGGTGGTCGAGAGACCCAGTACTTC
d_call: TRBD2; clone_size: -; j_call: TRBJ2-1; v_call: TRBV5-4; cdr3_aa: CASSGGLAGGFFGNEQFF; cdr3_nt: TGTGCCAGCAGCGGAGGACTAGCGGGAGGTTTTTTCGGGAATGAGCAGTTCTTC
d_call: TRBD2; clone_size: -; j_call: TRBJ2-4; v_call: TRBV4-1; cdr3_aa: CASSQEVPVAGGAKNIQYF; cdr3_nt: TGCGCCAGCAGCCAAGAGGTGCCAGTAGCGGGAGGGGCCAAAAACATTCAGTACTTC
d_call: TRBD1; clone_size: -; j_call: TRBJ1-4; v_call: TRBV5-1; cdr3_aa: CASSLDPAGQGAEKLFF; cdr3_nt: TGCGCCAGCAGCTTGGACCCCGCGGGACAGGGAGCAGAAAAACTGTTTTTT
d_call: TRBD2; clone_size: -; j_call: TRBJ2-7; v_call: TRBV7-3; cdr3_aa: CASSKTGGSFYEQYF; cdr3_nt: TGTGCCAGCAGCAAAACGGGAGGAAGTTTCTACGAGCAGTACTTC
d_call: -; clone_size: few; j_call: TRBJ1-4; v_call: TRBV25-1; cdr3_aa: CASSEWDGTGNEKLFF; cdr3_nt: TGTGCCAGCAGTGAATGGGACGGGACGGGTAATGAAAAACTGTTTTTT
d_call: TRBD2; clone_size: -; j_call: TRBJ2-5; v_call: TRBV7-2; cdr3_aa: CASSHGLAGAPTQETQYF; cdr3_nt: TGTGCCAGCAGCCATGGACTAGCGGGAGCCCCAACCCAAGAGACCCAGTACTTC